The clone carrying this T cell receptor beta chain showed up many times. As yet, its antigen is unknown. The data derive from a study of T cell repertoires in cytomegalovirus infection. Overall study context: Public TCR beta signatures provided an indication of both CMV infection and a matching HLA type. Study-wide results and limits: The study identified carriers of CMV plus the relevant HLA from cumulative public TCR beta family frequency. HLA-C-restricted, CMV-specific TCR beta clonotypes were dominant ex vivo.

This CDR3 has 14 residues. Germline CDR1 is MNHEY and CDR2 is SVGEGT. Trimming removed 6 bases from V and 4 bases from J, with 12 bases in between. TCRdb re-called the reads through MiXCR, storing one row per CDR3 protein. This table holds fewer than 250,000 distinct CDR3 sequences, 9% to 15% found once. Source material: PBMCs. This TCR was recovered from a human donor in good health (CMV status not recorded). Some clones in this sample may be carry-over from other donors' samples. The chain has TRBV6-2 or TRBV6-3 and TRBJ2-2; no definite D call. The CDR3 sequence is CASRTDPPTGELFF. CDR3 in DNA: TGTGCCAGCAGAACCGACCCCCCCACCGGGGAGCTGTTTTTT.